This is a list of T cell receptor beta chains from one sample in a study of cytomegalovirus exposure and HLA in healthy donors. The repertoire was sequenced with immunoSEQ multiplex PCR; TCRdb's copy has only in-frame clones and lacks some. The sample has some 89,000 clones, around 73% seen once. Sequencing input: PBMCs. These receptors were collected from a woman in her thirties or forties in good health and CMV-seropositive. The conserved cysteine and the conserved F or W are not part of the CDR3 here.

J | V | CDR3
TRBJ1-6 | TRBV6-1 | ASSEAERGWSPLH
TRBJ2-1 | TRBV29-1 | SVEANDGRAFNEQF
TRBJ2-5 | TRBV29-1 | SVRLAGEETQY
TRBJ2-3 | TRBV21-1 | ASSKGRDREYTDTQY
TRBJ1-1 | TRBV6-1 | ASRSGDARNTEAF
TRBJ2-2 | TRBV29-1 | SVRAGNTGELF
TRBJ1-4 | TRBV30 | AWRELATNEKLF
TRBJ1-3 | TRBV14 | ASSQRATSGNTIY
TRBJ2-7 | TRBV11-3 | ASSPGDRRNEQY
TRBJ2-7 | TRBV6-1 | ASSEEERRYEQY
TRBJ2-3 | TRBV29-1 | SVNGAGGKTDTQY
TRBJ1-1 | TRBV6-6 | ASSYAGGTNTEAF
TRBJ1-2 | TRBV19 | ASSPLDRDYGYT
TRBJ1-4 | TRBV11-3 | ASSLKGQGNEKLF
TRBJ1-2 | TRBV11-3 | ASSINRDGYT
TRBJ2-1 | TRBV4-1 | ASSQDLARTYNEQF
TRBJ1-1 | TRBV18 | ASSTYRDPTEAF
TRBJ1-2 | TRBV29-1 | SVGTGAGGYT
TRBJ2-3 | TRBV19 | ASSLLAGGPDTQY
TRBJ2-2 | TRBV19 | ASSPTRNTGELF
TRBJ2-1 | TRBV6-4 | ASSIGLAAVNEQF
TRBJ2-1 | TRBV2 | ARGAGAGTYNEQF
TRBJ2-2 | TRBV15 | ATSRDLAEKKTSGGTGELF
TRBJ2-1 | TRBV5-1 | ASSSENEQF
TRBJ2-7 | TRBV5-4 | ASSRGLAGDESEQY
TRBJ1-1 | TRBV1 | TSSQIRDTEAF
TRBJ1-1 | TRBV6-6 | ASREQNTEAF
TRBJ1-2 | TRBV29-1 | SVDPTEDYGYT
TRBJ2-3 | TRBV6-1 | ASSGLRTDTQY
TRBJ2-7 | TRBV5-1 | ASSFLAGSYEQY